Each of the 7 T cell receptor beta chains below was sequenced from the same sample in a study of T cells after yellow fever vaccination. TCRdb fed the 5' RACE reads into MiXCR, producing one record per CDR3 protein. Of about 340,000 distinct CDR3 sequences detected, about an eighth appear once; the ten largest clones hold 3% to 4%. Here the sequenced sample was CD4+ T cells sorted from PBMCs, taken 15 days after the yellow fever booster vaccination. All receptors derive from a man between 18 and 35 years old who received the YFV17D yellow fever vaccine.

The V call is TRBV5-1, the J call TRBJ2-3; 12 nucleotides align to TRBD1. With 3 bases clipped from V and 4 bases from J, the junction kept 6 bases outside the gene matches. Germline-derived CDR1 and CDR2 are SGHRS and YFSETQ. The CDR3 length is 16 residues. The CDR3 reads CASSSRDRGPADTQYF. The CDR3 DNA reads TGCGCCAGCAGCTCCCGGGACAGGGGGCCCGCAGATACGCAGTATTTT.

The CDR3 nucleotides read TGTGCCAGCAGTTTAGAAACAGGGGGAAATACGCAGTATTTT. It is translated as CASSLETGGNTQYF. J is TRBJ2-3 and V is TRBV12-3 or TRBV12-4, with 8 positions matching TRBD1. J gave up 7 bases and V 1 base, and 4 bases lay outside the gene matches. The CDR3 is 14 amino acids.

This clonotype turned up a few times. The CDR3 reads CASSLGGEINQPQHF. The CDR3 DNA sequence: TGTGCCAGCAGCTTGGGGGGCGAGATCAATCAGCCCCAGCATTTT. The rearrangement links TRBV5-4 to TRBJ1-5; the D gene is possibly TRBD1 (5 bases). Germline lookup yields CDR1 SGHNT and CDR2 YYREEE (reference sequence). This CDR3 comprises 15 residues. With 0 bases removed from V and 3 bases from J, the gap between germline ends came to 10 bases.

This clonotype turned up a few times. The chain is built from TRBV14 and TRBJ1-4, with D maybe TRBD1 (5 bases). In germline, CDR1 is SGHDN, CDR2 FVKESK. The CDR3 runs to 15 residues. The V and J ends lost 1 base and 7 bases respectively, with 13 bases between them. This CDR3 reads CASSQGGGLAEKLFF. The CDR3 bases are TGTGCCAGCAGCCAAGGGGGGGGTCTGGCTGAAAAACTGTTTTTT.

V usage is TRBV4-3 and J usage is TRBJ1-3, with no clear D. From germline, CDR1 is LGHNA and CDR2 YSLEER. CDR3 size: 17 residues. Trimming stripped 5 bases from V and 0 bases from J, with 17 bases between. For the CDR3, the DNA is TGCGCCAGCAGCTCTACCTCCAGAGTTTACTCTGGAAACACCATATATTTT. It encodes CASSSTSRVYSGNTIYF.

The chain is built from TRBV29-1 and TRBJ2-2; the match to TRBD1 covers 8 bases. The CDR3 totals 13 residues. CDR1 is SQVTM and CDR2 is ANQGSEA in the germline V gene. V lost 6 bases to trimming and J lost 3 bases; unmatched junction nucleotides: 3. The CDR3 bases are TGCAGCGTGTCGACAGGGGACACCGGGGAGCTGTTTTTT. Its translation: CSVSTGDTGELFF.

This clonotype was observed a few times. The rearrangement uses TRBV7-8 and TRBJ1-4; no firm D call. The CDR3 has 13 amino acids. Germline V CDR1 and CDR2: SGHVS, FQNEAQ. The V end was cut by 3 bases, the J end by 5 bases, with 7 bases between. The CDR3 coding sequence is TGTGCCAGCAGCTTGGGCAGAAATGAAAAACTGTTTTTT. It is translated as CASSLGRNEKLFF.